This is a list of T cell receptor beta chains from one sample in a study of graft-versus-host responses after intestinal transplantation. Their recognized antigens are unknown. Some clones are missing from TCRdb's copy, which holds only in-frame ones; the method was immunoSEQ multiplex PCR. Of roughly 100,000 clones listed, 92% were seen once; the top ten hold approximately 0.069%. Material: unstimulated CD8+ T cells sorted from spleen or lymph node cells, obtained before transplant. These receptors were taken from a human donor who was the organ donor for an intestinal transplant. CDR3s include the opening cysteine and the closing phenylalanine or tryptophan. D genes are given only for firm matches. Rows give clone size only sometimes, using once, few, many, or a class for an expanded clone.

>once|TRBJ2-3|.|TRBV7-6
TGTGCCAGCAGCTCACCGATTAGCGGCTCAACCTTAACAGATACGCAGTATTTT
CASSSPISGSTLTDTQYF
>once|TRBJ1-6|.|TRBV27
TGTGCCAGCAGAAAACAGGCGCCTAATTCACCCCTCCACTTT
CASRKQAPNSPLHF
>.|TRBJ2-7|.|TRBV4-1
TGCGCCAGCAGCCAAGTAGAATCTGTCAACTCCTACGAGCAGTACTTC
CASSQVESVNSYEQYF
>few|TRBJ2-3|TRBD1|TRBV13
TGTGCCAGCAGCTCTCCGGGACAGACAGATACGCAGTATTTT
CASSSPGQTDTQYF
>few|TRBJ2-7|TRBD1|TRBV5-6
TGTGCCAGCAGCCCATTGCACAGGGGGGACTACGAGCAGTACTTC
CASSPLHRGDYEQYF
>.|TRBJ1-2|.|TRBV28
TGTGCCAGCAGTTTTTCCGGGTATGGCTACACCTTC
CASSFSGYGYTF
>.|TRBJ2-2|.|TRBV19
TGTGCCAGTAACCCACTATCCGGCGGGGAGCTGTTTTTT
CASNPLSGGELFF
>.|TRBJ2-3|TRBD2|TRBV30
TGTGCCTGGTCGGCGGGAGTACAGGATACGCAGTATTTT
CAWSAGVQDTQYF
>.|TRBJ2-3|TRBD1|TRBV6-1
TGTGCCAGGGACAGGGGTAGCACAGATACGCAGTATTTT
CARDRGSTDTQYF
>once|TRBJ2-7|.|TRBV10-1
TGCGCCAGCAGTGAGGACAGCTCCTACGAGCAGTACTTC
CASSEDSSYEQYF
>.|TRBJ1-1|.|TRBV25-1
TGTGCCAGCAGTCCTTCAGGGACTGAAGCTTTCTTT
CASSPSGTEAFF
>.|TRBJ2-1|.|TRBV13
TGTGCCAGCAGCTTAGCTGCCGGGACACCAAATGAGCAGTTCTTC
CASSLAAGTPNEQFF
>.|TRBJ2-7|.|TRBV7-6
TGTGCCAGCAGCCACGTTGGGGGGGCGATTTACGAGCAGTACTTC
CASSHVGGAIYEQYF
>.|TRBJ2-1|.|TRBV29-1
TGCAGCGTTGAAGGGCGAGGGAATGAGCAGTTCTTC
CSVEGRGNEQFF
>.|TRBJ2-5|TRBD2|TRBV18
TGTGCCAGCTCACAAATCAAGACTAGCGGGGTTCAGGAGACCCAGTACTTC
CASSQIKTSGVQETQYF
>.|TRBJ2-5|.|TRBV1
TGCACCAGCAGCCAAGCATTTTCGGGAGGTGTGCATTGGGAGACCCAGTACTTC
CTSSQAFSGGVHWETQYF
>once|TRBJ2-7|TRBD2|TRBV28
TGTGCCAGCAGTTCCACCGGGACTAGCGGGAGGGCCTACGAGCAGTACTTC
CASSSTGTSGRAYEQYF
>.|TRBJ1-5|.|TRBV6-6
TGTGCCAGCAAACAGGGAGTTGTTCAGCCCCAGCATTTT
CASKQGVVQPQHF
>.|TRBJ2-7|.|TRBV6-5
TGTGCCAGCAAAAGGGAAGGGGGACGCTACGAGCAGTACTTC
CASKREGGRYEQYF
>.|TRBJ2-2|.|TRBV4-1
TGCGCCAGCAGCCAAAAACAGGGTGGAGGGGAGCTGTTTTTT
CASSQKQGGGELFF
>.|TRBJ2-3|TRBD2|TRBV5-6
TGTGCCAGCAGCCCGGGACTAGCGGAGGTAACAGATACGCAGTATTTT
CASSPGLAEVTDTQYF
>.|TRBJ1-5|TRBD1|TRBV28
TGTGCCGGTACGGACAGGGCCTTCAATCAGCCCCAGCATTTT
CAGTDRAFNQPQHF
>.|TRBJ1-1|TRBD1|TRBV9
TGTGCCAGCGTACTCGGGACAGGGCCCACTGAAGCTTTCTTT
CASVLGTGPTEAFF
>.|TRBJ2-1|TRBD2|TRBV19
TGTGCCAGTAGTATAGCTAGCGGGACTGGAAATGAGCAGTTCTTC
CASSIASGTGNEQFF
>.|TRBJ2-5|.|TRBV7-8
TGTGCCAGCAGCCCGCCCCCTCTAGCGTACCAAGAGACCCAGTACTTC
CASSPPPLAYQETQYF
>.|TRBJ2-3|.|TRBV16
TGTGCCAGCAGCCAATCCGGGGGTTCAGATACGCAGTATTTT
CASSQSGGSDTQYF
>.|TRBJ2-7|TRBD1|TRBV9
TGTGCCAGCAGCGACGGGACAGGGTCCTACGAGCAGTACTTC
CASSDGTGSYEQYF
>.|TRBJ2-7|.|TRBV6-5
TGTGCCAGCAGTCTCCGCCAGGGTGTACACGAGCAGTACTTC
CASSLRQGVHEQYF
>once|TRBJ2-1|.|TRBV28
TGTGCCAGCAGTTTCCCCGGGGATAATGAGCAGTTCTTC
CASSFPGDNEQFF
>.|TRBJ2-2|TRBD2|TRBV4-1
TGCGCCAGCAGCCTCGAGGGCGGGAGCGGGGAGCTGTTTTTT
CASSLEGGSGELFF
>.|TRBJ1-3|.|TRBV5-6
TGTGCCAGCGGAAATAGGGGTTCTGGAAACACCATATATTTT
CASGNRGSGNTIYF
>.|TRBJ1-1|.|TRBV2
TGTGCCAGCAGTCTTAGTAAGGCGACGAGGGCTGAAGCTTTCTTT
CASSLSKATRAEAFF
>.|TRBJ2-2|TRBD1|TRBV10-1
TGCGCCAGCAGTGAGGGGGACAGGGCTGCCGGGGAGCTGTTTTTT
CASSEGDRAAGELFF
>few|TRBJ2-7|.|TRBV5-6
TGTGCCAGCAGCTTCCGGACAGTCTTTACCTACGAGCAGTACTTC
CASSFRTVFTYEQYF
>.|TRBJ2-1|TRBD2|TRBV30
TGTGCCTGGAGTGTACCCATAGGGAGGGGTAGGGCTGGCGATGTCTACAATGAGCAGTTCTTC
CAWSVPIGRGRAGDVYNEQFF
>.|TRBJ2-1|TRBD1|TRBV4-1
TGCGCCAGCAGCCATCCTGGGGTGGGACAGGGCGCCTACAATGAGCAGTTCTTC
CASSHPGVGQGAYNEQFF
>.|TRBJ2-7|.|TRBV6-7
TGTGCCAGCACCGATCCGGGAGCCTCCTACGAGCAGTACTTC
CASTDPGASYEQYF
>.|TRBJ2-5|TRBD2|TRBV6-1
TGTGCCAGCAGAGACTTAGGGAGGGAAGAGACCCAGTACTTC
CASRDLGREETQYF
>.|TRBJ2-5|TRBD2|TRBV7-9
TGTGCCAGCAGCGTTATAGCGGGACTAGGGGGAGAGACCCAGTACTTC
CASSVIAGLGGETQYF
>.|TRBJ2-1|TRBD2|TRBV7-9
TGTGCCAGCAGCGCAACTACTAGCGGGAGGTTAAATGAGCAGTTCTTC
CASSATTSGRLNEQFF
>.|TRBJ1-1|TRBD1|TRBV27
TGTGCCAGCAGTCCCGTCGACAGGGAAGTCACTGAAGCTTTCTTT
CASSPVDREVTEAFF
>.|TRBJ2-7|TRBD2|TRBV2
TGTGCCAGCAGCCCTAGCGGGAGTATAAACGAGCAGTACTTC
CASSPSGSINEQYF
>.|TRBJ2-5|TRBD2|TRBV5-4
TGTGCCAGCAGCTTGGGGGGAGGTTTTCTGGCGGGAGAGGGACAAGAGACCCAGTACTTC
CASSLGGGFLAGEGQETQYF
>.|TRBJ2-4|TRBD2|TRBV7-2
TGTGCCAGCAGCCGTACGGGACTAGTCGGTTTCCACATTCAGTACTTC
CASSRTGLVGFHIQYF
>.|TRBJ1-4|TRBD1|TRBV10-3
TGTGCCATCAGTGAAGTATTGGACAGGGGACCTGAAAAACTGTTTTTT
CAISEVLDRGPEKLFF
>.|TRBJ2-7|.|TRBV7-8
TGTGCCAGCAGCCAGGGGGGAAGCTACGAGCAGTACTTC
CASSQGGSYEQYF
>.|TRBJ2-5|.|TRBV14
TGTGCCAGCAGCCAATATTCTATATACCAAGAGACCCAGTACTTC
CASSQYSIYQETQYF
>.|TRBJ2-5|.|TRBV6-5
TGTGCCAGCATCCCCTACGGGGGACCTCAAGAGACCCAGTACTTC
CASIPYGGPQETQYF
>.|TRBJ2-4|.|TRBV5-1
TGCGCCAGCAGCTGGGGGACTGGGAAAAACATTCAGTACTTC
CASSWGTGKNIQYF
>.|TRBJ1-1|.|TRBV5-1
TGCGCCAGCAGCTCGGGACTAACCCTTGGTCTGAACACTGAAGCTTTCTTT
CASSSGLTLGLNTEAFF
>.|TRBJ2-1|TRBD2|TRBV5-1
TGCGCCAGCAAGGAGCGGGGGGGCACTGAGCAGTTCTTC
CASKERGGTEQFF
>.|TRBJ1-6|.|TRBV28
TGTGCCAGCAGTTTAGGGACACCAATCGTTAATTCACCCCTCCACTTT
CASSLGTPIVNSPLHF
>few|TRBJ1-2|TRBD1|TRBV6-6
TGTGCCAGCAGTCCAACGACAGGGTGGTATGGCTACACCTTC
CASSPTTGWYGYTF
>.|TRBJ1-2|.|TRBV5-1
TGCGCCAGCAGCTTGTCGGTCGACTATGGCTACACCTTC
CASSLSVDYGYTF
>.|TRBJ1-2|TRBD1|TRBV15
TGTGCCACCAGCCGCTCCCTCGAGACAGGGGGCGTCGGATTCACAAGCGGCTACACCTTC
CATSRSLETGGVGFTSGYTF
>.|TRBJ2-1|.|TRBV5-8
TGTGCCAGCAGCTTAATGGGGGGTTCCTACAATGAGCAGTTCTTC
CASSLMGGSYNEQFF
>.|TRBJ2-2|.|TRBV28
TGTGCCAGCAGTTTTATATCCGGTTTAGCCACCGGGGAGCTGTTTTTT
CASSFISGLATGELFF